These 18 T cell receptor beta chains originate from one sample sequenced in a study of blood T cell repertoires in COVID-19. Repertoires were generated with immunoSEQ multiplex PCR, while TCRdb's copy carries only in-frame clones and drops some. Counted here are about 180,000 clones, around 89% occurring once; the ten biggest clones make up roughly 4%. Specimen: peripheral blood. These receptors were collected from a woman in her twenties or thirties with acute or convalescent COVID-19.

The V gene is TRBV5-1, the J gene TRBJ2-2; D perhaps matches TRBD1 (6 bases). Germline CDR1 SGHRS, CDR2 YFSETQ. The CDR3 runs to 15 residues. The V end was cut by 4 bases, the J end by 2 bases, with 12 bases between. The CDR3 DNA follows: TGCGCCAGCAGCCCCCTGACAGGCAACACCGGGGAGCTGTTTTTT. This sequence encodes CASSPLTGNTGELFF.

The V and J genes are TRBV7-9 and TRBJ2-1; 7 bases agree with TRBD2. The V segment lost 0 bases and the J segment 7 bases; nucleotides outside the gene matches: 12. Germline values: CDR1 SEHNR, CDR2 FQNEAQ (reference sequence). CDR3 length: 17 residues. The CDR3 DNA reads as TGTGCCAGCAGCTTAGCGCTCGGAGGCGGGAGTTGGAATGAGCAGTTCTTC. Protein product: CASSLALGGGSWNEQFF.

This sequence joins TRBV11-3 and TRBJ2-1, with TRBD1 identical over 9 bases. The CDR3 has 14 amino acids. Germline values: CDR1 SGHNT, CDR2 YENEEA. Trimming at V came to 5 bases and at J to 7 bases, leaving 6 bases not matched to a gene. The CDR3 protein is CASSPTGGRNEQFF. CDR3 sequence (DNA): TGTGCCAGCAGCCCGACAGGGGGAAGGAATGAGCAGTTCTTC.

The rearrangement links TRBV19 to TRBJ1-5, with a tentative D call TRBD1 (6 bases). The V end lost 5 bases, the J end lost 4 bases, and 15 bases lay between the germline ends. Per germline, CDR1 LNHDA and CDR2 SQIVND (reference sequence). The CDR3 has 15 amino acids. CDR3 bases: TGTGCCAGTAGTCCAACAGGGATGGGGAATCAGCCCCAGCATTTT. Translating gives CASSPTGMGNQPQHF.

V gene TRBV6-5 combines with J gene TRBJ2-1; D is undetermined. Looked up from germline, CDR1 is MNHEY and CDR2 is SVGAGI. The CDR3 covers 14 residues. The ends were cut back, 0 bases at V and 6 bases at J, with 9 bases in the middle. For the CDR3, the DNA is TGTGCCAGCAGTTACTCTTTCTCGAGCAATGAGCAGTTCTTC. It is translated as CASSYSFSSNEQFF.

CDR3 bases: TGTGCCAGCTCACAACGAACGACAGGGGGAGGAGAGACCCAGTACTTC. Translated: CASSQRTTGGGETQYF. J is TRBJ2-5 and V is TRBV18, with 9 positions matching TRBD1. Losses at the gene ends were 4 bases for V and 4 bases for J; bases not matched to a gene: 10. Germline CDR1 and CDR2: KGHSH and LQKENI. The CDR3 extends over 16 amino acids.

CDR3 DNA sequence: TGTGCCTGGAGTCACAATGACTATGGCTACACCTTC. It codes for CAWSHNDYGYTF. The chain recombines TRBV30 with TRBJ1-2, with D unresolved. The CDR3 has 12 amino acids. Germline loops: CDR1 GTSNPN, CDR2 SVGIG (reference sequence). Trimming shortened V by 2 bases and J by 3 bases, and 7 bases separated the two germline ends.

The V gene is TRBV7-3, the J gene TRBJ1-6, with a weak D call TRBD1 (5 bases). In germline, CDR1 is SGHTA, CDR2 FQGTGA. The CDR3 is 15 residues long. V lost 6 bases, J lost 0 bases, and 9 bases lay in between. CDR3 residues: CASSNRSSYNSPLHF. As DNA, the CDR3 is TGTGCCAGCAGTAACAGGAGCTCCTATAATTCACCCCTCCACTTT. Looking up the rest from reference TRBV7-3 and TRBJ1-6 gives the full variable domain: GAGVSQTPSNKVTEKGKYVELRCDPISGHTALYWYRQSLGQGPEFLIYFQGTGAADDSGLPNDRFFAVRPEGSVSTLKIQRTERGDSAVYLCASSNRSSYNSPLHFGNGTRLTVT.

The chain has TRBV29-1 and TRBJ1-2; no clear D gene. Trimming shortened V by 4 bases and J by 6 bases, and 6 bases separated the two germline ends. The CDR3 has 10 residues. The germline CDR1 and CDR2 sequences are SQVTM and ANQGSEA. In DNA, the CDR3 is TGCAGCGTTGTAAGAGATGGCTACACCTTC. Protein product: CSVVRDGYTF.

This clone was observed a single time. The chain is built from TRBV3-1 (or the pseudogene TRBV3-2) and TRBJ2-1, with D perhaps TRBD2 (6 bases). Trimming removed 4 bases from V and 3 bases from J, with 10 bases in between. The CDR3 has 14 amino acids. The germline CDR1 and CDR2 sequences are LGHDT and YNNKEL (reference sequence). The CDR3 nucleotides read TGTGCCAGCAGCCCCGGGACTTTCTACAATGAGCAGTTCTTC. Its protein product is CASSPGTFYNEQFF.

The rearrangement joins TRBV28 to TRBJ2-5; D may be TRBD1 (6 bases). V lost 6 bases and J lost 2, with 10 bases in between. This CDR3 is 13 amino acids long. Germline CDR1 MDHEN, CDR2 SYDVKM. The CDR3 bases are TGTGCCAGCAGGTCTGGACAGCAAGAGACCCAGTACTTC. It encodes CASRSGQQETQYF.

This chain connects TRBV24-1 to TRBJ2-1; 12 positions agree with TRBD1. Trimming at V came to 5 bases and at J to 10 bases, leaving 11 bases not matched to a gene. This CDR3 comprises 16 residues. Germline-derived CDR1 and CDR2 are KGHDR and SFDVKD. The CDR3: CATSVKPGQGAEEQFF. The CDR3 region has the DNA TGTGCCACCAGTGTCAAACCGGGACAGGGGGCGGAGGAGCAGTTCTTC.

The V call is TRBV6-6, the J call TRBJ2-3; D remains ambiguous. Germline V gene sequence: CDR1 MNHNY, CDR2 SVGAGI (reference sequence). V was clipped by 6 bases and J by 1 base, with 5 bases between them. The length of the CDR3 is 12 residues. This CDR3 is CASRQGTDTQYF. The CDR3 nucleotides read TGTGCCAGCAGGCAGGGCACAGATACGCAGTATTTT.

J is TRBJ2-1 and V is TRBV2; D perhaps matches TRBD1 (6 bases). Per germline, CDR1 SNHLY and CDR2 FYNNEI. This CDR3 is built from 12 residues. The V gene lost 7 bases and the J gene lost 6 bases, with 10 bases spanning the gap. CDR3 sequence: CASNKQGNEQFF. Here the CDR3 DNA reads TGTGCCAGCAATAAACAGGGCAATGAGCAGTTCTTC.

V gene TRBV10-1 combines with J gene TRBJ2-3; 7 bases match TRBD2. V shed 2 bases and J 6 bases; nucleotides not matched to a gene: 5. Germline-derived CDR1 and CDR2 are WNHNN and SYGVQD (reference sequence). CDR3 length: 14 residues. CDR3 DNA sequence: TGCGCCAGCAGTGAGAAAACAGCGGGGGATACGCAGTATTTT. Amino acid sequence: CASSEKTAGDTQYF.

J is TRBJ1-5 and V is TRBV5-1; TRBD1 agrees at 10 bases. The V segment lost 4 bases and the J segment 4 bases; nucleotides outside the gene matches: 5. This CDR3 contains 15 residues. Germline V gives CDR1 SGHRS, CDR2 YFSETQ. CDR3 sequence: CASSKGQGMNQPQHF. CDR3 sequence (DNA): TGCGCCAGCAGCAAGGGACAGGGGATGAATCAGCCCCAGCATTTT.

The rearrangement links TRBV3-1 (or the pseudogene TRBV3-2) to TRBJ2-5; 9 bases align to TRBD2. The CDR3 loop spans 17 amino acids. Germline V gives CDR1 LGHDT, CDR2 YNNKEL (reference sequence). Trimming removed 0 bases from V and 2 bases from J; junction bases left unmatched: 7. This chain's CDR3 is CASSQDVPSGAQETQYF. CDR3 nucleotide sequence: TGTGCCAGCAGCCAAGATGTGCCTAGCGGGGCACAAGAGACCCAGTACTTC.

This chain links TRBV9 with TRBJ2-5, with D tentatively TRBD2 (5 bases). The germline V and J ends were trimmed by 4 bases and 3 bases, with 10 bases remaining between them. The germline V gene encodes CDR1 SGDLS and CDR2 YYNGEE. This CDR3 is built from 13 residues. CDR3 DNA sequence: TGTGCCAGCAGCAAAACCGGGGAAGAGACCCAGTACTTC. This translates into CASSKTGEETQYF.